This paragraph reports one T cell receptor (beta chain). The antigen remains undetermined. RNA transcripts gave rise to amplified TCR beta CDR3 regions. In the first-round RT-PCR of the TCR CDR3, the HTBI primer set was used. From the multiplex PCR reads, TCRdb called clonotypes with MiXCR, one entry per CDR3 protein. The sample carries approximately 690,000 distinct CDR3 sequences, around 21% recorded once. The sample is drawn from a study of T cells in Graves' hyperthyroidism and ophthalmopathy. Study context: Before treatment of any kind, peripheral blood was taken at initial diagnosis.

The study excluded patients with uncontrolled infection, other autoimmune disease, pregnancy or lactation. The diagnostic basis comprised clinical symptoms, serum thyroxine and TRAb, thyroid ultrasound and orbital computed tomography. Study-wide findings and caveats: Separating ophthalmopathy from stable hyperthyroidism was achieved by a 13 V-J model.

The germline CDR1 and CDR2 sequences are MNHEY and SVGEGT. The CDR3 runs 13 residues. Trimming took 5 bases from V and 6 from J, leaving 10 bases between them. The sequencing sample was made of blood. J is TRBJ2-2 and V is TRBV6-2 or TRBV6-3, with D tentatively TRBD1 (5 bases). The origin of this receptor is a man aged 25 to 45 with Graves' ophthalmopathy. The CDR3 DNA sequence: TGTGCCAGCAGTGGACATTTGGCCGGGGAGCTGTTTTTT. Residues: CASSGHLAGELFF.